The subject of this entry is one T cell receptor (beta chain). This specimen belongs to a study of T cell changes during pregnancy in multiple sclerosis. This CDR3 is built from 16 residues. Looked up from germline, CDR1 is SGDLS and CDR2 is YYNGEE. V trimming: 0 bases; J trimming: 7 bases; junction bases outside the gene matches: 6. Repertoires were generated with immunoSEQ multiplex PCR, while TCRdb's copy carries only in-frame clones and drops some. There are approximately 61,000 clones in the sample; roughly 90% occur only once, and less than 4% lies in the top ten. Sequenced here: peripheral blood, sampled in the first trimester of pregnancy. The gene calls are TRBV9 and TRBJ2-1, with 11 positions matching TRBD2. This sequence originates from a female donor in good health, enrolled as a control in a pregnancy study. The CDR3: CASSVVSGRAGNEQFF. The CDR3 region has the DNA TGTGCCAGCAGCGTAGTTAGCGGGAGGGCCGGGAATGAGCAGTTCTTC. The full variable domain, with the rest looked up from reference TRBV9 and TRBJ2-1, is DSGVTQTPKHLITATGQRVTLRCSPRSGDLSVYWYQQSLDQGLQFLIQYYNGEERAKGNILERFSAQQFPDLHSELNLSSLELGDSALYFCASSVVSGRAGNEQFFGPGTRLTVL.